This entry lists 32 T cell receptor beta chains sequenced from one sample in a study of T cells in women clearing cervical HPV infection. Produced via immunoSEQ multiplex PCR; TCRdb's table is partial and in-frame only. This repertoire includes about 24,000 clones. Sequencing was carried out using blood buffy coat. These receptors were obtained from a woman between 18 and 70 years old with a cervical HPV16 infection that either progressed to CIN3+ or cleared (not recorded which).

Details on this clone: The read is 3 residues too short to cover the CDR3 end, so that end is filled in from the germline J gene. The chain couples TRBV5-6 to TRBJ1-2; TRBD1 might be the D (5 bases). This CDR3 comprises 12 residues. CDR1 and CDR2 (germline): SGHDT, YYEEEE. V lost 4 bases, J lost 6 bases, and 10 bases lay in between. CDR3 protein: CASSQGLHGYTF. The DNA read from the CDR3 is TGTGCCAGCAGCCAGGGCCTTCATGGC.

On this clone: The DNA ends 3 residues before the CDR3 does, and the rest of the CDR3 is filled in from the germline J gene. The rearrangement uses TRBV11-2 and TRBJ2-3; 7 nucleotides align to TRBD2. The V gene's germline CDR1 is SGHAT and CDR2 FQNNGV. The CDR3 contains 14 residues. V lost 5 bases, J lost 6 bases, and 8 bases stayed unmatched. The CDR3 spells CASSTTSRADTQYF. The sequenced CDR3 bases are TGTGCCAGCAGCACGACTAGCCGCGCGGATACG. The variable domain in full, completed from reference TRBV11-2 and TRBJ2-3, reads EAGVAQSPRYKIIEKRQSVAFWCNPISGHATLYWYQQILGQGPKLLIQFQNNGVVDDSQLPKDRFSAERLKGVDSTLKIQPAKLEDSAVYLCASSTTSRADTQYFGPGTRLTVL.

A word on this clone: The CDR3 end falls 3 residues outside the read, so it is completed with the germline J gene. The chain joins TRBV6-1 to TRBJ2-7; D is perhaps TRBD1 (7 bases). This CDR3 is 16 amino acids long. The germline gives CDR1 MNHNS, CDR2 SASEGT. The germline V and J ends were trimmed by 0 bases and 4 bases, with 16 bases remaining between them. The CDR3 is CASSEASGQAGYEQYF. CDR3 bases read: TGTGCCAGCAGTGAAGCAAGTGGACAGGCGGGATACGAG.

As for this clone: The read ends 3 residues early relative to the CDR3; the germline J gene fills the gap. This chain joins TRBV19 and TRBJ1-6; 7 bases map to TRBD1. Trimming removed 3 bases from V and 2 bases from J; junction bases left unmatched: 1. Looked up from germline, CDR1 is LNHDA and CDR2 is SQIVND (reference sequence). The CDR3 covers 15 residues. The covered CDR3 bases are TGTGCCAGTAGTATGCAGGGGGCCTATAATTCACCC. This encodes CASSMQGAYNSP. The whole CDR3 sequence reads CASSMQGAYNSPLHF.

Worth noting for this clone: The read gets to within 3 residues of the CDR3 end, and the germline J gene fills in the rest. This chain joins TRBV29-1 and TRBJ2-2; D might be TRBD1 (6 bases). There are 14 residues in the CDR3. Germline assignment: CDR1 SQVTM and CDR2 ANQGSEA. V was shortened by 4 bases and J by 2 bases, with 11 bases between the two germline ends. The CDR3 loop is CSVVTGHNTGELFF. Partial CDR3 DNA: TGCAGCGTTGTTACGGGACACAACACCGGGGAG.

To note about this clone: Read coverage stops 3 residues before the CDR3 terminus; the germline J gene supplies the remainder. The V gene is TRBV18, the J gene TRBJ2-2; D is undetermined. Germline CDR1 KGHSH, CDR2 LQKENI. This CDR3 has 13 residues. CDR3 in amino acids: CASNEVVNSPLFF. The sequenced CDR3 bases are TGTGCCAGCAACGAGGTTGTTAATTCACCG.

This clone is called medium-sized based on its frequency. The read falls 3 residues short of the CDR3 end, and the missing part is taken from the germline J gene. This chain links TRBV7-9 with TRBJ2-4, with TRBD1 matching over 8 bases. CDR1 is SEHNR, CDR2 FQNEAQ, per germline (reference sequence). The ends lost 8 bases at V and 5 bases at J; junction bases unmatched: 8. This CDR3 contains 14 residues. This chain's CDR3 is CASEKDRAENIQYF. The part of the CDR3 DNA that was read is TGTGCCAGCGAGAAGGACAGGGCGGAAAACATT.

With respect to this clone: The read ends 3 residues shy of where the CDR3 ends; the end is completed using the germline J gene. The chain links TRBV20-1 to TRBJ2-7, with TRBD2 matching 7 bases. This CDR3 spans 14 amino acids. Germline values: CDR1 DFQATT, CDR2 SNEGSKA (reference sequence). Unmatched junction bases numbered 6, after V lost 4 bases and J lost 0 bases. CDR3 residues: CSATLRGTSYEQYF. The covered CDR3 bases are TGCAGTGCTACGTTGCGGGGGACCTCCTACGAG.

The part of the CDR3 DNA that was read is TGTGCCAGCAGTGTACATACAGGCGGCGGAGAGACC. Translation: CASSVHTGGGET. The complete CDR3 protein is CASSVHTGGGETQYF. The rearrangement uses TRBV2 and TRBJ2-5, with TRBD1 as a possible D gene (5 bases). The CDR3 end falls 3 residues outside the read, so it is completed with the germline J gene. The germline CDR1 and CDR2 sequences are SNHLY and FYNNEI. This CDR3 spans 15 amino acids. Trimming pared 4 bases from V and 4 bases from J, leaving 16 bases between.

As regards this clone: The CDR3 end falls 3 residues outside the read, so it is completed with the germline J gene. The rearrangement uses TRBV19 and TRBJ2-7; 9 bases map to TRBD1. J lost 2 bases, V lost 3 bases, and 5 bases had no gene match. The CDR3 spans 15 residues. The germline CDR1 and CDR2 sequences are LNHDA and SQIVND (reference sequence). The CDR3 spells CASSISDRGAYEQYF. The sequenced part of the CDR3 DNA is TGTGCCAGTAGTATTTCGGACAGGGGTGCCTACGAG.

Comments on this clone: The CDR3 extends 3 residues past the end of the read, so its final part is completed from the germline J gene. V usage is TRBV9 and J usage is TRBJ2-1; a weak D match, TRBD1 (5 bases). Germline V gene lookup returns CDR1 SGDLS and CDR2 YYNGEE. CDR3 size: 14 residues. V shed 3 bases and J shed 2 bases, with 9 bases lying between them. The CDR3 sequence is CASSGGVPYNEQFF. CDR3 DNA (partial): TGTGCCAGCAGCGGGGGCGTTCCCTACAATGAG.

Of note for this clone: The read comes to an end 3 residues before the CDR3 does, leaving the germline J gene to fill in the end. V and J are TRBV27 and TRBJ2-3; perhaps TRBD2 as D (6 bases). The CDR3 contains 15 residues. The V end lost 3 bases, the J end lost 4 bases, and 14 bases lay between the germline ends. Germline CDR1 is MNHEY and CDR2 is SMNVEV (reference sequence). CDR3 loop: CASSFSGVGSDTQYF. Incomplete CDR3 DNA: TGTGCCAGCAGTTTCTCGGGGGTGGGCTCAGATACG.

For this clone: Compared with germline, one end of the junction differs, possibly owing to a read error. From the germline J gene comes the end of the CDR3, since the read stops 3 residues before it. The chain employs TRBV7-9 and TRBJ1-4; D is uncertain. This CDR3 is built from 15 residues. Germline V gene data show CDR1 as SEHNR and CDR2 as FQNEAQ (reference sequence). The sequenced part of the CDR3 DNA is TGTGACAGCAGCCGGACTGGTTCTTATAATTCACCA. Its protein is CDSSRTGSYNSP. The whole CDR3 sequence reads CDSSRTGSYNSPLFF.

To note about this clone: The sequence runs out 3 residues before the end of the CDR3; the remainder is reconstructed from the germline J gene. This chain joins TRBV19 and TRBJ1-1; TRBD1 agrees at 7 bases. This CDR3 is 16 amino acids long. With 5 bases clipped from V and 5 bases from J, the junction kept 14 bases outside the gene matches. Per the germline V gene, CDR1 is LNHDA and CDR2 is SQIVND (reference sequence). The CDR3 is CASSLSSATGQTEAFF. CDR3 DNA, as far as it was read: TGTGCCAGTAGTCTATCCAGCGCGACAGGGCAGACTGAA.

About this clone itself: The read falls 3 residues short of the CDR3 end, and the missing part is taken from the germline J gene. The chain links TRBV29-1 to TRBJ2-2, with 8 bases fitting TRBD1. In germline, CDR1 is SQVTM, CDR2 ANQGSEA. The CDR3 has 15 amino acids. This CDR3 is CSVDPSGTGGEKLFF. The covered CDR3 bases are TGCAGCGTTGATCCCTCCGGGACAGGAGGCGAAAAG.

To note about this clone: The read comes to an end 3 residues before the CDR3 does, leaving the germline J gene to fill in the end. The chain links TRBV19 to TRBJ2-3; TRBD2 matches 8 bases. CDR3 length: 15 amino acids. From germline, CDR1 is LNHDA and CDR2 SQIVND (reference sequence). The J segment lost 3 bases and the V segment lost 6 bases, leaving 8 bases of the junction unmatched. The part of the CDR3 DNA that was read is TGTGCCAGTAGCCTCCAGCGGGGGAGGACAGATACG. Its translation is CASSLQRGRTDT. The CDR3, in full, reads CASSLQRGRTDTQYF.

As to this clone: The read ends 3 residues early relative to the CDR3; the germline J gene fills the gap. The V call is TRBV7-9, the J call TRBJ2-2; TRBD2 matches 10 bases. The CDR3 has 15 residues. The V gene's germline CDR1 is SEHNR and CDR2 FQNEAQ (reference sequence). The trim removed 5 bases at V and 5 bases at J, leaving 5 bases unmatched. This chain's CDR3 is CASSPSGRNTGELFF. The DNA read from the CDR3 is TGTGCCAGCAGCCCTAGCGGGAGAAATACCGGGGAG.

With regard to this clone: The read stops 3 residues short of the end of the CDR3; the missing end is completed from the germline J gene. The genes are TRBV5-1 and TRBJ2-1, with a possible D match to TRBD1 (6 bases). This CDR3 has 14 residues. Germline V gene sequence: CDR1 SGHRS, CDR2 YFSETQ. The V end was cut by 0 bases, the J end by 4 bases, with 8 bases between. The CDR3 protein is CASSLGDTYNEQFF. The DNA read from the CDR3 is TGCGCCAGCAGCTTGGGGGACACGTACAATGAG.

In the case of this clone: The read gets to within 3 residues of the CDR3 end, and the germline J gene fills in the rest. V and J are TRBV19 and TRBJ2-2; the match to TRBD1 covers 10 bases. CDR3 length equals 14 residues. Germline CDR1 and CDR2: LNHDA and SQIVND (reference sequence). This CDR3 is CASSGDRGNSPLFF. The covered CDR3 bases are TGTGCCAGTAGCGGGGACAGGGGCAATTCACCG.

Worth noting for this clone: Read coverage stops 3 residues before the CDR3 terminus; the germline J gene supplies the remainder. The chain recombines TRBV19 with TRBJ1-5, with D possibly matching TRBD1 (6 bases). Germline CDR1 LNHDA, CDR2 SQIVND (reference sequence). Trimming cost V 1 base and J 4 bases, with 11 bases left between them. This CDR3 contains 15 residues. The chain's CDR3 is CASSIGTAFNQPQHF. CDR3 bases read: TGTGCCAGTAGTATAGGGACAGCTTTTAATCAGCCC.

Of note for this clone: The read finishes 3 residues shy of the CDR3 end, and the germline J gene is used to complete it. V usage is TRBV7-6 and J usage is TRBJ2-1; unclear D gene. Trimming removed 3 bases from V and 0 bases from J, with 9 bases in between. Germline V gene lookup returns CDR1 SGHVS and CDR2 FNYEAQ. The CDR3 totals 15 residues. Incomplete CDR3 DNA: TGTGCCAGCAGCTTTGCTGCCAGCTCCTACAATGAG. As protein: CASSFAASSYNE. The complete CDR3 reads CASSFAASSYNEQFF.

As to this clone: The CDR3 end is not reached by the read, which stops 3 residues before it; the germline J gene fills it in. J is TRBJ2-7 and V is TRBV13; D possibly corresponds to TRBD2 (5 bases). This CDR3 is 12 amino acids long. Trimming cost V 5 bases and J 4 bases, with 9 bases left between them. Germline CDR1 PRHDT, CDR2 FYEKMQ (reference sequence). The covered CDR3 bases are TGTGCCAGCAGCGTCGACTATTACGAG. It specifies CASSVDYYE. The CDR3 reads in full as CASSVDYYEQYF.

A remark on this clone: The read ends 3 residues before the CDR3 terminus; that terminus is restored from the germline J gene. The chain is built from TRBV7-9 and TRBJ2-5; D gene unclear. The CDR3 has 14 residues. The V end lost 3 bases, the J end lost 0 bases, and 8 bases lay between the germline ends. Germline-derived CDR1 and CDR2 are SEHNR and FQNEAQ (reference sequence). The CDR3 sequence: CASSLGSYQETQYF. The part of the CDR3 DNA that was read is TGTGCCAGCAGCTTGGGCTCGTACCAAGAGACC. Full variable domain (remainder filled in from reference TRBV7-9 and TRBJ2-5): DTGVSQNPRHKITKRGQNVTFRCDPISEHNRLYWYRQTLGQGPEFLTYFQNEAQLEKSRLLSDRFSAERPKGSFSTLEIQRTEQGDSAMYLCASSLGSYQETQYFGPGTRLLVL.

In regard to this clone: Read data end 3 residues before the CDR3 end; the end is taken from the germline J gene. The V and J genes are TRBV6-1 and TRBJ2-4; 8 nucleotides line up with TRBD1. This CDR3 has 15 amino acids. Per the germline V gene, CDR1 is MNHNS and CDR2 is SASEGT. The CDR3 spells CASSEELDRAQGQYF. CDR3 bases read: TGTGCCAGCAGTGAAGAGTTGGACAGGGCTCAAGGT.

As regards this clone: The CDR3 goes on 3 residues after the read ends, and that part is filled in from the germline J gene. The chain couples TRBV19 to TRBJ1-1; 8 bases are shared with TRBD1. J gave up 7 bases and V 8 bases, and 6 bases lay outside the gene matches. The CDR3 sequence is 12 residues long. From germline, CDR1 is LNHDA and CDR2 SQIVND (reference sequence). The sequenced part of the CDR3 DNA is TGTGCCAGTCGACAGGGGATGGGTGAA. Translated, it gives CASRQGMGE. From start to end, the CDR3 is CASRQGMGEAFF.

For this clone: The junction and the germline gene differ at one end; a read error may be behind it. CDR3 DNA (partial): TGTGTCAGCAGGCTGGGACAGGGGGCGCGGTATGGC. Translating gives CVSRLGQGARYG. The whole CDR3 sequence is CVSRLGQGARYGYTF. This rearrangement joins TRBV2 to TRBJ1-2, with TRBD1 matching 12 bases. The read gets to within 3 residues of the CDR3 end, and the germline J gene fills in the rest. Germline V lookup: CDR1 SNHLY, CDR2 FYNNEI. The CDR3 extends over 15 amino acids.

A remark on this clone: Read data end 3 residues before the CDR3 end; the end is taken from the germline J gene. The genes are TRBV7-9 and TRBJ2-7; TRBD2 matches 7 bases. Germline CDR1 is SEHNR and CDR2 is FQNEAQ (reference sequence). The CDR3 runs to 15 residues. With 6 bases clipped from V and 0 bases from J, the junction kept 8 bases outside the gene matches. CDR3 in amino acids: CASSYSGASSYEQYF. Incomplete CDR3 DNA: TGTGCCAGCAGTTACAGCGGGGCCAGCTCCTACGAG.

Details on this clone: The read finishes 3 residues shy of the CDR3 end, and the germline J gene is used to complete it. The chain uses TRBV13 and TRBJ2-5; TRBD2 matches 8 bases. This CDR3 comprises 16 residues. The germline V gene encodes CDR1 PRHDT and CDR2 FYEKMQ (reference sequence). With V trimmed by 4 bases and J by 0 bases, 7 bases remained unmatched. The CDR3 DNA, read in part, is TGTGCCAGCAGCTCGGCCTTTAGCGGGGACCAAGAGACC. Protein sequence: CASSSAFSGDQET. In full, the CDR3 is CASSSAFSGDQETQYF.

Notes on this clone: The read comes to an end 3 residues before the CDR3 does, leaving the germline J gene to fill in the end. The rearrangement links TRBV7-8 to TRBJ2-7, with TRBD2 identical over 12 bases. With 0 bases clipped from V and 3 bases from J, the junction kept 3 bases outside the gene matches. The V gene's germline CDR1 is SGHVS and CDR2 FQNEAQ. The CDR3 has 16 residues. The CDR3 sequence is CASSLARLAGDYEQYF. Partial CDR3 DNA: TGTGCCAGCAGCTTAGCCCGACTAGCGGGGGACTACGAG.

Concerning this clone: The DNA ends 3 residues before the CDR3 does, and the rest of the CDR3 is filled in from the germline J gene. The chain uses TRBV19 and TRBJ1-2, with D possibly being TRBD1 (5 bases). This CDR3 region has 15 residues. CDR1 LNHDA and CDR2 SQIVND come from the germline V gene (reference sequence). The sequenced part of the CDR3 DNA is TGTGCCAGTAGTATAGAAGCTAGACAGATCTACGAC. This gives the protein CASSIEARQIYD. The entire CDR3 is CASSIEARQIYDYTF.

The covered CDR3 bases are TGTGCCACCAGTGATTTTTCGGACAGGTCGAGAGATACG. It is translated as CATSDFSDRSRDT. The complete CDR3 reads CATSDFSDRSRDTQYF. J is TRBJ2-3 and V is TRBV24-1, with TRBD1 identical over 7 bases. The read finishes 3 residues shy of the CDR3 end, and the germline J gene is used to complete it. Germline V gene lookup returns CDR1 KGHDR and CDR2 SFDVKD. The CDR3 contains 16 residues. V lost 1 base and J lost 5; bases outside the gene matches: 8.

As for this clone: The CDR3 extends 3 residues past the end of the read, so its final part is completed from the germline J gene. The V call is TRBV5-1, the J call TRBJ2-7, with 9 bases aligning to TRBD2. The ends lost 2 bases at V and 0 bases at J; junction bases unmatched: 3. The CDR3 is made up of 15 amino acids. Germline V gives CDR1 SGHRS, CDR2 YFSETQ. The CDR3 is CASSLRTSVSYEQYF. Partial CDR3 DNA: TGCGCCAGCAGCTTACGGACTAGCGTCTCCTACGAG.